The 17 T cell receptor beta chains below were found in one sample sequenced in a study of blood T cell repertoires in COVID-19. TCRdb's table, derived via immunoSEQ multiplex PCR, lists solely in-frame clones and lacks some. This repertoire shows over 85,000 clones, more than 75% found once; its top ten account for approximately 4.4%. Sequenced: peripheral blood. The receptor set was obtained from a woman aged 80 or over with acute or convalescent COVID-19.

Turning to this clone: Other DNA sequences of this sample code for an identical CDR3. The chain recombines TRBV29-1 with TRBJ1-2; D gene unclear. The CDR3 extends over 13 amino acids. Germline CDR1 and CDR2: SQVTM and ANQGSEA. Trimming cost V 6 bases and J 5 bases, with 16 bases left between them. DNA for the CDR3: TGCAGCGTGGAACGGGAGGGCGGGTATGGCTACACCTTC. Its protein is CSVEREGGYGYTF.

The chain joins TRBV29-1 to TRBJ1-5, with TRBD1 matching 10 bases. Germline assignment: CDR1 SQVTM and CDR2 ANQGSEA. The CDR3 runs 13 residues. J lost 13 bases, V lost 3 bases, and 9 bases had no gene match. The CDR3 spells CSVERPGTGVQHF. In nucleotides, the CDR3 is TGCAGCGTTGAGAGACCAGGGACAGGGGTACAGCATTTT.

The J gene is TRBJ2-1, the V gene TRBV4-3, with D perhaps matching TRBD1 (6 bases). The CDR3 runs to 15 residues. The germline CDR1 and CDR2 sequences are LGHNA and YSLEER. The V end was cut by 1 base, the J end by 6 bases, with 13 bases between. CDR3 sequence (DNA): TGCGCCAGCAGCCAAGGATCCAGGGGCAGCAATGAGCAGTTCTTC. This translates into CASSQGSRGSNEQFF.

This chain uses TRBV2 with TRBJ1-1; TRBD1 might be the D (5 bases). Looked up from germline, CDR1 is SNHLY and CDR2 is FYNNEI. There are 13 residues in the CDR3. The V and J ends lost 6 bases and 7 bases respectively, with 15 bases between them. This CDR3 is CASSSQQTGEAFF. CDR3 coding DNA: TGTGCCAGCAGCTCCCAACAAACAGGTGAAGCTTTCTTT.

The CDR3 bases are TGTGCCAGCAGCTTGGGGCAGGGAGGCTCACCCCTCCACTTT. Translated: CASSLGQGGSPLHF. The chain uses TRBV5-8 and TRBJ1-6, with D perhaps matching TRBD1 (5 bases). The CDR3 runs 14 residues. Germline V gene data show CDR1 as SGHTS and CDR2 as YDEGEE. Trimming took off 0 bases at V and 10 bases at J, with 11 bases between the two ends.

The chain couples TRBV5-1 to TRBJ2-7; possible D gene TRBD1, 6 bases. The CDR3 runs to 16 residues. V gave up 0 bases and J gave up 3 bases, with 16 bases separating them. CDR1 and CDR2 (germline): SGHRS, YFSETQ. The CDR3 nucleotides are TGCGCCAGCAGCTTGGAGGCAGGGGCTATGGGCTACGAGCAGTACTTC. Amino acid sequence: CASSLEAGAMGYEQYF. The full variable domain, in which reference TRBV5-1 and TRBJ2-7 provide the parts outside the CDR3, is KAGVTQTPRYLIKTRGQQVTLSCSPISGHRSVSWYQQTPGQGLQFLFEYFSETQRNKGNFPGRFSGRQFSNSRSEMNVSTLELGDSALYLCASSLEAGAMGYEQYFGPGTRLTVT.

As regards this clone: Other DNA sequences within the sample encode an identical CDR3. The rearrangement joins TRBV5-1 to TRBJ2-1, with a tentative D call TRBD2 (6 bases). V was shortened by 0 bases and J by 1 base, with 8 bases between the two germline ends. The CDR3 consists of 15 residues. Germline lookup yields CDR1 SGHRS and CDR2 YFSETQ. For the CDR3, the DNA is TGCGCCAGCAGCTTGGACGGGAGTTCCTACAATGAGCAGTTCTTC. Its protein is CASSLDGSSYNEQFF.

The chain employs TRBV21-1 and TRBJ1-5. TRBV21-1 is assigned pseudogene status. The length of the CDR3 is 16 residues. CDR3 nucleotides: TGTGCCAGCAGCAAAGGTCGGGGGGTCGCCAATCAGCCCCAGCATTTT. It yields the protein CASSKGRGVANQPQHF.

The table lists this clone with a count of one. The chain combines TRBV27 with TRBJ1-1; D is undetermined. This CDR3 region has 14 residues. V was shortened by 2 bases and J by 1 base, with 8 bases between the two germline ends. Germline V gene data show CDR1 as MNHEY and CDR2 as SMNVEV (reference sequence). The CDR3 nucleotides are TGTGCCAGCAGTTTAATGCGGGAGAACACTGAAGCTTTCTTT. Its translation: CASSLMRENTEAFF.

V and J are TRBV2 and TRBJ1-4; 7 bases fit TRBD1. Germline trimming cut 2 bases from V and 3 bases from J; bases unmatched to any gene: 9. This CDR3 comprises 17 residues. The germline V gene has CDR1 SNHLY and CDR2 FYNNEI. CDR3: CASSERTGWAPNEKLFF. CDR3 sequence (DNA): TGTGCCAGCAGTGAAAGGACAGGATGGGCCCCTAATGAAAAACTGTTTTTT. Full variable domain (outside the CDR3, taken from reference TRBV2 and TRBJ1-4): EPEVTQTPSHQVTQMGQEVILRCVPISNHLYFYWYRQILGQKVEFLVSFYNNEISEKSEIFDDQFSVERPDGSNFTLKIRSTKLEDSAMYFCASSERTGWAPNEKLFFGSGTQLSVL.

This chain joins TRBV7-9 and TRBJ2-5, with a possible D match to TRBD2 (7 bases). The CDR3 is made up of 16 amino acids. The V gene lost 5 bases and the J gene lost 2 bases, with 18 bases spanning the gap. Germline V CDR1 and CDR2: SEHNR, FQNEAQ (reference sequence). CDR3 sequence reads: CASSEEGGGVQETQYF. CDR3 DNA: TGTGCCAGCAGCGAGGAGGGGGGAGGGGTTCAAGAGACCCAGTACTTC.

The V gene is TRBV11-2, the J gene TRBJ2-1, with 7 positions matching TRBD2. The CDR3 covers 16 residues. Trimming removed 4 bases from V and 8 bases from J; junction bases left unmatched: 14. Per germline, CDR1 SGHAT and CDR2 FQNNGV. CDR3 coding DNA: TGTGCCAGCAGCTCCCGGGGCGGGGGAAGTTACGATGAGCAGTTCTTC. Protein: CASSSRGGGSYDEQFF.

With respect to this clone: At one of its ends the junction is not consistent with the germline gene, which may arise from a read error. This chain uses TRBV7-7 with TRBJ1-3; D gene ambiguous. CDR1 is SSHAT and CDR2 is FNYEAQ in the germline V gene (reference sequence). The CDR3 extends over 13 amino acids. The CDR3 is CASSSQAGNTIYF. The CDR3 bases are TGTGCTAGCAGCTCTCAGGCTGGAAACACCATATATTTT.

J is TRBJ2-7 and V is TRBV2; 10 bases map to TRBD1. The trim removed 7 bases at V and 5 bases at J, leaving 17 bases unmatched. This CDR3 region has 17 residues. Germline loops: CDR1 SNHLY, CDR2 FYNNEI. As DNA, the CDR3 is TGTGCCAGCACCCAGTGGGGGACAGGGGCCTTTGAGGACGAGCAGTACTTC. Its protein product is CASTQWGTGAFEDEQYF.

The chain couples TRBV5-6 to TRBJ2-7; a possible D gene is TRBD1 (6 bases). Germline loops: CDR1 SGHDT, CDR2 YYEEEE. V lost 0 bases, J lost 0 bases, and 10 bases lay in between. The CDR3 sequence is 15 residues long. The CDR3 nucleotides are TGTGCCAGCAGCTTGGGAATGGACAGCTCCTACGAGCAGTACTTC. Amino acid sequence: CASSLGMDSSYEQYF.

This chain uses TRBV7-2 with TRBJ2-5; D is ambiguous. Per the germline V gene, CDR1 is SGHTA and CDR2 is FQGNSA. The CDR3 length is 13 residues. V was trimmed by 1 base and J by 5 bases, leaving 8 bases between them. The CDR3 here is CASSLGARETQYF. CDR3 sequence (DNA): TGTGCCAGCAGCTTAGGGGCTCGTGAGACCCAGTACTTC.

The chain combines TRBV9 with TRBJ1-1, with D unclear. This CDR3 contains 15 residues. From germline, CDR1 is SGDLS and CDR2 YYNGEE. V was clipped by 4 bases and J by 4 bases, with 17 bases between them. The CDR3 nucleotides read TGTGCCAGCAGCCAGAGAGTGAATGCGGGCACTGAAGCTTTCTTT. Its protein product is CASSQRVNAGTEAFF.